This T cell receptor (beta chain) was documented in a study of CD8 T cells in Susac syndrome. Study findings and constraints: Susac-specific public clones in total CD8+ repertoires numbered some 16; in CD8+ TEMRA repertoires, they numbered about 5. Maximal CD8+ clonal expansion in Susac was observed within TEMRA cells and among active patients.

The authors sequenced TCR beta from blood CD8+ and CD4+ T cells. Reverse transcription of roughly 0.5 to 1 ug RNA was carried out with random hexamers. Amplification of TCR beta CDR3 used immunoSEQ multiplex PCR across 54 Vbeta and 13 Jbeta. Each CDR3 protein gets one entry after TCRdb re-called the immunoSEQ multiplex PCR reads with MiXCR. The sample lists some 130,000 distinct CDR3 sequences, around 95% occurring once. Trimming left V 3 bases short and J 7 bases short, with 6 bases between. Germline V lookup: CDR1 MRHNA, CDR2 SNTAGT. This CDR3 spans 12 amino acids. Points on this clonotype: As yet, its antigen is unknown.

Sequencing used CD8+ T cells from PBMCs. The TCR was taken from a human donor with Susac syndrome. This chain connects TRBV6-4 to TRBJ2-2; D remains unclear. The CDR3 DNA reads TGTGCCAGCAGTGAAGGGCTCGGGGAGCTGTTTTTT. Translation gives CASSEGLGELFF.